These 16 T cell receptor beta chains were all obtained from the same sample, sequenced in a study of blood T cell repertoires in COVID-19. Using immunoSEQ multiplex PCR, the repertoire was profiled, and TCRdb retains in-frame clones only, with some absent. The sample has 390,000 or so clones; 75% to 90% are singletons. The source material was PBMCs or T cells enriched from blood (not recorded which). The receptor source for this set is a man between 18 and 35 years old who had recovered from COVID-19.

The chain couples TRBV4-2 to TRBJ1-1, with a weak D call TRBD1 (5 bases). CDR1 LGHNA and CDR2 YNFKEQ come from the germline V gene. The CDR3 has 17 residues. Deletions cut 0 bases from V and 2 bases from J, with 16 bases between. The CDR3 nucleotides read TGTGCCAGCAGCCAAGATCCTAGTTCAGGGTATAACACTGAAGCTTTCTTT. As protein: CASSQDPSSGYNTEAFF.

The V gene is TRBV19, the J gene TRBJ1-2, with a possible D match to TRBD1 (5 bases). The CDR3 loop spans 13 amino acids. Trimming stripped 3 bases from V and 7 bases from J, with 12 bases between. Germline CDR1 reads LNHDA; CDR2 reads SQIVND (reference sequence). Here the CDR3 reads CASSIAEGPGYTF. For the CDR3, the DNA is TGTGCCAGTAGTATTGCGGAGGGGCCTGGCTACACCTTC.

The rearrangement links TRBV5-1 to TRBJ1-4; possible D gene TRBD1, 6 bases. V lost 5 bases and J 1 base, leaving 9 bases between the germline ends. Per the germline V gene, CDR1 is SGHRS and CDR2 is YFSETQ. This CDR3 is 14 amino acids long. CDR3 protein: CASRPGVTNEKLFF. In DNA form, the CDR3 reads TGCGCCAGCAGGCCAGGGGTAACTAATGAAAAACTGTTTTTT.

CDR3 loop: CASSPSSSREAYNEQFF. The DNA for the CDR3 is TGTGCCAGCAGCCCGAGCAGTTCGCGGGAGGCATACAATGAGCAGTTCTTC. The genes are TRBV7-3 and TRBJ2-1, with 8 bases identical to TRBD2. The CDR3 sequence is 17 residues long. V shed 5 bases, J shed 4 bases, and the junction held 13 bases outside the gene matches. CDR1 SGHTA and CDR2 FQGTGA come from the germline V gene.

The CDR3 region has the DNA TGTGCCAGCAGCTTAGGGGGGACCTCCTACGAGCAGTACTTC. This encodes CASSLGGTSYEQYF. The rearrangement joins TRBV7-3 to TRBJ2-7; TRBD2 is a possible D gene (6 bases). Germline CDR1 is SGHTA and CDR2 is FQGTGA. V gave up 2 bases and J gave up 0 bases, with 8 bases separating them. This CDR3 region has 14 residues.

This chain joins TRBV6-5 and TRBJ1-2, with D uncertain. The CDR3 covers 15 residues. Between the trimmed V and J ends, which lost 2 bases and 0 bases, there was a span of 10 bases. CDR1 and CDR2 (germline): MNHEY, SVGAGI. The CDR3 sequence: CASSYQSGANYGYTF. The CDR3, as DNA: TGTGCCAGCAGTTACCAATCCGGGGCTAACTATGGCTACACCTTC.

V is TRBV10-3 and J is TRBJ2-3, with TRBD1 matching 12 bases. Losses at the gene ends were 7 bases for V and 5 bases for J; bases not matched to a gene: 16. The length of the CDR3 is 18 residues. Germline loops: CDR1 ENHRY, CDR2 SYGVKD. CDR3 nucleotides: TGTGCCATCAAACCGGGACAGGGGGCTTGGGGATGGGAAGATACGCAGTATTTT. Its protein is CAIKPGQGAWGWEDTQYF.

Notes on this clone: This sample includes further DNA sequences coding for the same CDR3. The CDR3 sequence: CASSSDRGYGYTF. The CDR3 DNA sequence: TGTGCCAGCAGCTCTGACAGGGGCTATGGCTACACCTTC. This sequence joins TRBV5-8 and TRBJ1-2; 8 positions match TRBD1. The CDR3 length is 13 residues. Looked up from germline, CDR1 is SGHTS and CDR2 is YDEGEE. V trimming: 3 bases; J trimming: 4 bases; junction bases outside the gene matches: 2.

In its sample, this clone was seen a few times. The rearrangement links TRBV19 to TRBJ1-2; D not certain. V was pared by 7 bases and J by 8 bases, with 8 bases between. The CDR3 runs 10 residues. CDR1 is LNHDA, CDR2 SQIVND, per germline (reference sequence). The chain's CDR3 is CASMGRGYTF. The CDR3 coding sequence is TGTGCCAGTATGGGGAGAGGCTACACCTTC.

This chain joins TRBV3-1 (or the pseudogene TRBV3-2) and TRBJ2-3; a weak D match, TRBD2 (6 bases). The CDR3 has 13 residues. The germline V gene encodes CDR1 LGHDT and CDR2 YNNKEL (reference sequence). The ends were cut back, 4 bases at V and 14 bases at J, with 19 bases in the middle. In DNA form, the CDR3 reads TGTGCCAGCAGCCCACGCGGAGGGACTGGGGGGTATTTT. Translated, it gives CASSPRGGTGGYF.

The V gene is TRBV4-1, the J gene TRBJ2-7, with 7 bases lining up with TRBD1. CDR3 length: 15 residues. Germline V lookup: CDR1 MGHRA, CDR2 YSYEKL. Unmatched junction bases numbered 8, after V lost 2 bases and J lost 4 bases. The CDR3 DNA reads as TGCGCCAGCAGCCAAAGTTACAGGGGACGGTACGAGCAGTACTTC. This translates into CASSQSYRGRYEQYF.

This clone showed up just a few times. The chain combines TRBV5-4 with TRBJ1-2, with D unresolved. Germline loops: CDR1 SGHNT, CDR2 YYREEE (reference sequence). V was shortened by 0 bases and J by 2 bases, with 8 bases between the two germline ends. There are 14 residues in the CDR3. CDR3 residues: CASSLDGINYGYTF. CDR3 coding DNA: TGTGCCAGCAGCTTGGACGGGATCAACTATGGCTACACCTTC. Complete variable domain (other parts from reference TRBV5-4 and TRBJ1-2): ETGVTQSPTHLIKTRGQQVTLRCSSQSGHNTVSWYQQALGQGPQFIFQYYREEENGRGNFPPRFSGLQFPNYSSELNVNALELDDSALYLCASSLDGINYGYTFGSGTRLTVV.

The chain recombines TRBV18 with TRBJ2-7; D might be TRBD2 (5 bases). CDR3 length: 13 residues. V was pared by 6 bases and J by 0 bases, with 9 bases between. Germline lookup yields CDR1 KGHSH and CDR2 LQKENI. The chain's CDR3 is CASSTDYSYEQYF. DNA for the CDR3: TGTGCCAGCTCTACCGACTACTCCTACGAGCAGTACTTC.

The genes are TRBV6-5 and TRBJ2-3; 11 bases align to TRBD2. With 4 bases clipped from V and 5 bases from J, the junction kept 2 bases outside the gene matches. Germline V CDR1 and CDR2: MNHEY, SVGAGI. This CDR3 spans 14 amino acids. CDR3 residues: CASSSSGGRDTQYF. CDR3 DNA: TGTGCCAGCAGTTCTAGCGGGGGGAGAGATACGCAGTATTTT.

Remarks on this clone: One end of the junction varies from germline; a read error may be responsible. CDR3 sequence (DNA): TGCGCTGGGGGGAGCGGCTACAATGAGCAGTTCTTC. It specifies CAGGSGYNEQFF. This chain uses TRBV7-9 with TRBJ2-1; TRBD2 is a possible D gene (6 bases). CDR1 and CDR2 (germline): SEHNR, FQNEAQ (reference sequence). The CDR3 has 12 residues.

This chain links TRBV7-2 with TRBJ1-2; 8 bases are shared with TRBD1. This CDR3 contains 14 residues. V dropped 4 bases and J dropped 4; count of bases not matched to a gene: 5. From germline, CDR1 is SGHTA and CDR2 FQGNSA. The CDR3 is CASSSGTGSYGYTF. The CDR3 DNA reads as TGTGCCAGCAGCTCGGGGACAGGCTCCTATGGCTACACCTTC. The whole variable domain, filled in from reference TRBV7-2 and TRBJ1-2, reads GAGVSQSPSNKVTEKGKDVELRCDPISGHTALYWYRQSLGQGLEFLIYFQGNSAPDKSGLPSDRFSAERTGGSVSTLTIQRTQQEDSAVYLCASSSGTGSYGYTFGSGTRLTVV.